Given below is one TCR beta chain in context. Its cognate antigen is unknown. The sample holds other DNA sequences that translate to the same CDR3. This CDR3 region has 13 residues. CDR1 and CDR2 from the germline V gene are MNHEY and SMNVEV (reference sequence). V was cut by 0 bases and J by 2 bases, with 4 bases left in between. A multiplex PCR was run with 60 Vbeta primers and 13 Jbeta primers. The repertoire was sequenced with immunoSEQ multiplex PCR; TCRdb's copy has only in-frame clones and lacks some. The table has a few hundred thousand clones, roughly 80% seen once. This record belongs to a study of cytomegalovirus exposure and HLA in healthy donors. General observations from the study: There were a few CMV-associated chains whose specificity for CMV antigens was confirmed in vitro. Solely CMV serostatus was available to characterize immune exposure. Indistinguishability led to the exclusion of some V segments, TRBV6-2 and TRBV6-3 included.

This clonotype was obtained from a girl aged 2 to 9 in good health and CMV-seronegative. This rearrangement joins TRBV27 to TRBJ1-1; D is uncertain. Material: PBMCs. The CDR3 DNA reads TGTGCCAGCAGTTTATCCAGAAACACTGAAGCTTTCTTT. This translates into CASSLSRNTEAFF.